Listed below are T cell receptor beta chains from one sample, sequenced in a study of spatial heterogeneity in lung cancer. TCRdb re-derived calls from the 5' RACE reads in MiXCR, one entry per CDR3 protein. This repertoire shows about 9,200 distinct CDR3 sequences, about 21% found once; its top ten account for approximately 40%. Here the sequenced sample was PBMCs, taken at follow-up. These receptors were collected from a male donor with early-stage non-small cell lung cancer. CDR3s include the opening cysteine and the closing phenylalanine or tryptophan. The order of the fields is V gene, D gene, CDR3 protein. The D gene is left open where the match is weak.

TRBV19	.	CASSKGAGEQFF
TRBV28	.	CASRGTNSNQPQHF
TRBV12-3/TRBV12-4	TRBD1	CASSWTGVNEQFF
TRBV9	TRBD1	CASSVQDRGGTGELFF
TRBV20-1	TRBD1	CSARRDSANYGYTF
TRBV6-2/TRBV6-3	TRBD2	CASSGLARETQYF
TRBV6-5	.	CASSQGLEVGELFF
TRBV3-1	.	CASSQDRDFGEQYF
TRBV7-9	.	CASSLARGYTEAFF
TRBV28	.	CASSSDRNQPQHF
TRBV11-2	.	CASSTPNGQLWATQYF
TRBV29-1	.	CSVEMEGQTQYF
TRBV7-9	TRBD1	CASSYRDSNSPLHF
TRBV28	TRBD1	CASRQGVTQYF
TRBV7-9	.	CASSLVDRVPYF
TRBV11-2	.	CASTSFRAPETQYF
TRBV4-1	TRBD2	CASSQETAGVTRNEQFF
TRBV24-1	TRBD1	CATTRDSNNQPQHF
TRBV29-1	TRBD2	CSASGLAERTDTQYF
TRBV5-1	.	CASSLAPANTQYF
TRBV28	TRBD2	CASSLPLAGYNEQFF
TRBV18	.	CASSPPGAETQYF
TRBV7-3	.	CASSRVSTDTQYF
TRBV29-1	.	CSVEVRGAGDTQYF
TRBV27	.	CASSPRTEYTDTQYF
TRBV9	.	CSSSVEESSQNEAFF
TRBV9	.	CASSVESKGLQQYF
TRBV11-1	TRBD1	CASSTDRGIEAFF
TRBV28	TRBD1	CASSPDREINEQFF
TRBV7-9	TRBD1	CASSHRRGQGGEKLFF
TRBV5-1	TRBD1	CASRAGTANYGYTF
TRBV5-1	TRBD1	CASAIGTGENTEAFF
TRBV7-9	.	CASSPMATLPPSGANVLTF
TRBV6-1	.	CASRKILHGTSNQPQHF
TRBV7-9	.	CASSLGGRPQHF
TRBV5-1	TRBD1	CASSAGTGGEEKLFF
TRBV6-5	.	CASSYSWGRNEKLFF
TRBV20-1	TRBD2	CSARPRTSGLAYEQYF
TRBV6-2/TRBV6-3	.	CASSYRAHSTGELFF
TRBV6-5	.	CASSYFPPRSGGAYEQYF
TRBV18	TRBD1	CASSPPTGRETGELFF
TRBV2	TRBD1	CASSEGDSRRNQPQHF
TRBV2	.	CASRVAGTNTGELFF
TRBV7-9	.	CASSSQNPYEQYF
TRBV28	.	CASSLDSRETQYF
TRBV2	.	CASSDRGDSRSPSGANVLTF
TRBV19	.	CASRDTAGDTQYF
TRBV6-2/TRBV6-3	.	CASRLRTEAFF
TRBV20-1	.	CSAHGGKSGTDTQYF
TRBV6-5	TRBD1	CGTETNTGELFF
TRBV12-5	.	CASGLSVNQPQHF
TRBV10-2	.	CASSEMRGSDHTDTQYF
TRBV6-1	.	CASRGSLSYEQYF
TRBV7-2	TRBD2	CASSYLPGLAFYEQYF
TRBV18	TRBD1	CASSLNQGAGETQYF
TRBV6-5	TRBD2	CASRLAGSYNEQFF
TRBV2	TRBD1	CASIPGTGFNEQFF